This record concerns one T cell receptor (beta chain) sequence. The data belong to a study of cytomegalovirus exposure and HLA in healthy donors. The CDR3 totals 14 residues. With 7 bases removed from V and 6 bases from J, the gap between germline ends came to 19 bases. Germline V gene lookup returns CDR1 MDHEN and CDR2 SYDVKM. TCRdb's copy holds only in-frame clones and misses some; the assay was immunoSEQ multiplex PCR. The table has roughly 150,000 clones, 84% seen once. The receptor comes from a man aged 30-40 years in good health and CMV-seropositive. Sequenced: PBMCs. The chain recombines TRBV28 with TRBJ2-7, with a possible D match to TRBD2 (7 bases). The CDR3 DNA reads TGTGCCAGCACTAGGACAGCGGGGAGCGGCGAGCAGTACTTC. Its translation: CASTRTAGSGEQYF.